This T cell receptor (beta chain) was captured by sequencing in a study of blood T cells in healthy people across ages. The amount of total RNA extracted per sample was at least 5.5 micrograms. PCR was performed a second time for about 7 to 11 cycles using a sample-barcoded 5' primer and a J-beta primer mix. TCRdb redid the calling of the 5' RACE reads with MiXCR, one entry per CDR3 protein. The data contain about 760,000 distinct CDR3 sequences, roughly three fifths of them singletons. Overall study results and limits: Leaving the PBMCs unsorted stopped any conclusive comparison of naive versus antigen-experienced cells. Higher diversity, along with more naive CD4+ cells, distinguished long-lived donors from aged donors. TCR beta diversity was tightly associated with the proportion of naive T cells.

As to this clonotype: Antigen: not known.

The length of the CDR3 is 16 residues. Trimming at V came to 5 bases and at J to 6 bases, leaving 14 bases not matched to a gene. Germline V lookup: CDR1 SGHVS, CDR2 FNYEAQ. What was sequenced was blood. The rearrangement uses TRBV7-6 and TRBJ2-3; 7 nucleotides match TRBD1. The sequence derives from a man aged 35 to 55 in good health. CDR3 coding DNA: TGTGCCAGCAGCGCCAACAGGGGTGGCCTGGTGGATACGCAGTATTTT. Its translation: CASSANRGGLVDTQYF.